What follows is one T cell receptor (beta chain) and its context. Its antigen is not identified. Only in-frame clones appear in the TCRdb table, and some are missing; sequencing was by immunoSEQ multiplex PCR. This table holds 400,000 to 450,000 clones, 75% to 95% found once. The data were taken from a study of Ad26.COV2.S vaccination and SARS-CoV-2 variants. The wider study: Intramuscular Ad26.COV2.S doses were given once or twice, 56 days apart. Notes on the study in general: From the TCR breadth and depth analyses, total T cell responses may have been underestimated. Compared with placebo recipients, vaccine recipients had higher spike-specific TCR breadth.

Germline V CDR1 and CDR2: LGHNA, YSLEER. The CDR3 is 15 amino acids. Trimming stripped 4 bases from V and 1 base from J, with 14 bases between. Treatment meaning: roughly 18 received Ad26.COV2.S at low or high dose, single or two shots; 5 received placebo; per-sample allocation not given. Day 63 after the first injection of vaccine or placebo was the sampling time. The donor's status was that of an adult aged 18-55 years in Boston. The sample here was peripheral blood, taken in a trial of Ad26.COV2.S vaccine versus placebo. The source is a person between 18 and 59 years old who received the Ad26.COV2.S COVID-19 vaccine or a placebo. V and J are TRBV4-3 and TRBJ2-7; no firm D call. The CDR3 here is CASSPGPGLSYEQYF. CDR3 DNA: TGCGCCAGCAGCCCGGGTCCGGGCCTATCCTACGAGCAGTACTTC.